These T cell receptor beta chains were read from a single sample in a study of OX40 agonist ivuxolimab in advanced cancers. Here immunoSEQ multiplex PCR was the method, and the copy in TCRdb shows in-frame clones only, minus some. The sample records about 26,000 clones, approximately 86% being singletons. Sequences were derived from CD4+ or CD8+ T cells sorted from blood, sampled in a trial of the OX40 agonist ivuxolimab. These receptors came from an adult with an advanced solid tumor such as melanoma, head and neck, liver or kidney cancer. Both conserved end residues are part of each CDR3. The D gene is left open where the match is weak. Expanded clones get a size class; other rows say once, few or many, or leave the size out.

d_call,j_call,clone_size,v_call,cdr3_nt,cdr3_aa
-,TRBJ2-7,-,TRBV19,TGTGCCAGTAGTATTGCCGCTAGCTCCTACGAGCAGTACTTC,CASSIAASSYEQYF
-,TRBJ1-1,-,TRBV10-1,TGCGCCAGCAGTGAACGGGCGGGCACTGAAGCTTTCTTT,CASSERAGTEAFF
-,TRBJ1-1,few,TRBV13,TGTGCCAGCAGCTTAAGGGCAGGGAGAACTGAAGCTTTCTTT,CASSLRAGRTEAFF
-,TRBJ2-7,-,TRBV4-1,TGCGCCAGCAGCCAATGGGGAGAGCAGTACTTC,CASSQWGEQYF
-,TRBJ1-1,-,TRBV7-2,TGTGCCAGCAGCAGTAGTCAGGGGCTAGATAAAGCTTTCTTT,CASSSSQGLDKAFF
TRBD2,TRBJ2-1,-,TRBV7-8,TGTGCCAGCAGCAAATGGACTAGCGGGACTTACAATGAGCAGTTCTTC,CASSKWTSGTYNEQFF
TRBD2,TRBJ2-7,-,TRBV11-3,TGTGCCAGCAGCGGCCGACTAGCGGGAGTGGACGAGCAGTACTTC,CASSGRLAGVDEQYF
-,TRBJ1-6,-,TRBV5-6,TGTGCCAGCAGCTTGGTGTGGGGGGCGAATTCACCCCTCCACTTT,CASSLVWGANSPLHF
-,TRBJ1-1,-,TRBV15,TGTGCCACCAGCAGAGGGGTTCAGGAGCGCTCCTTAGGATTCTTT,CATSRGVQERSLGFF
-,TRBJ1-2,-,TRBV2,TGTGCCAGCAGTGCAGGTACGAAGAGAACGGCTCGTGGCTACACCTTC,CASSAGTKRTARGYTF
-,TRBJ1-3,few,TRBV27,TGTGCCAGCAGTTTTTCCTCTAGCTCTGGAAACACCATATATTTT,CASSFSSSSGNTIYF
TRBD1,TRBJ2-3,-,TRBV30,TGTGCCTGGGCCGGGACAGGGGAAGCAGATACGCAGTATTTT,CAWAGTGEADTQYF
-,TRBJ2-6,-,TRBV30,TGTGCCTGGGATCATGGCTCTGGGGCCAACGTCCTGACTTTC,CAWDHGSGANVLTF
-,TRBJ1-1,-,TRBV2,TGTGCCAGCGTCAGATCGGGAACAGGGTCGTTTGTGAAGACTGAAGCTTTCTTT,CASVRSGTGSFVKTEAFF
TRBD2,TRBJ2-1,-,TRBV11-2,TGTGCCAGCAGTCCCCGGGAATGGCGGGAGAGGGATGAGCAGTTCTTC,CASSPREWRERDEQFF
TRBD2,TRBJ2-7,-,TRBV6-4,TGTGCCAGCAGTGACTCGAACGAAGGGACTAGCGGCTCCTCTTACGAGCAGTACTTC,CASSDSNEGTSGSSYEQYF
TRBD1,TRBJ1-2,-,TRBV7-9,TGTGCCAGCAGCAAAACAGGGGGTTATGGCTACACCTTC,CASSKTGGYGYTF
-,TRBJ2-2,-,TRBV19,TGTGCCAGTAGTATCCCGTTGGGGGGGAACACCGGGGAGCTGTTTTTT,CASSIPLGGNTGELFF
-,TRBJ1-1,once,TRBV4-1,TGCGCCAGCAGCCAAGGGGGGCCCGGACGGTCGGCTGAAGCTTTCTTT,CASSQGGPGRSAEAFF
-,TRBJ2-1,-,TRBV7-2,TGTGCCAGCAGCCGGGACCTCTACAATGAGCAGTTCTTC,CASSRDLYNEQFF
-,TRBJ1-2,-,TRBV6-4,TGTGCCAGCAGTGCAACAGGGTGGGATTATGGCTACACCTTC,CASSATGWDYGYTF
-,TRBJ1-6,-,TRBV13,TGTGCCAGCAGCTTATATGATCCCGGGGCACCCCTCCACTTT,CASSLYDPGAPLHF
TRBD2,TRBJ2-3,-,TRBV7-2,TGTGCCAGCAGCGCGGGGGGGAGCACAGATACGCAGTATTTT,CASSAGGSTDTQYF
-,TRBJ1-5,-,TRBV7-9,TGTGCCATCCCGGCGGGGGAGGGAGGCCAGCCCCAGCATTTT,CAIPAGEGGQPQHF
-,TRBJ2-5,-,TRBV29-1,TGCAGCGCCGAGGGACACTTCCAAGAGACCCAGTACTTC,CSAEGHFQETQYF
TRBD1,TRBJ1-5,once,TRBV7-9,TGTGCCAGCAGCTTAGGACAGGGAGGTCAGCCCCAGCATTTT,CASSLGQGGQPQHF
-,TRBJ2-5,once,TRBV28,TGTGCCAGCAGTTTACTTCGCAGGCGGGAGACCCAGTACTTC,CASSLLRRRETQYF
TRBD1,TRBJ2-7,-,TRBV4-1,TGCGCCAGCAGCCTCAGTTCTGGACAGGGGGCAGGCGAGCAGTACTTC,CASSLSSGQGAGEQYF
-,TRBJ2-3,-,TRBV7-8,TGTGCCAGCAGCTTAGTCGGGTGGTGGCAGGGATACACAGATACGCAGTATTTT,CASSLVGWWQGYTDTQYF
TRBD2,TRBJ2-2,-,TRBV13,TGTGCCAGCAGCCCCGGACTAGCGGGACTCACCGGGGAGCTGTTTTTT,CASSPGLAGLTGELFF
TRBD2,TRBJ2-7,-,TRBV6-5,TGTGCCAGCAGTTACGGGTCGGGAGGCGTTTACGAGCAGTACTTC,CASSYGSGGVYEQYF
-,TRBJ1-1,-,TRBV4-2,TGTGCCAGCAGCCAAATAGTGGGCTCCAACACTGAAGCTTTCTTT,CASSQIVGSNTEAFF
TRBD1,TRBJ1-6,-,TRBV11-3,TGTGCCAGCAGCCAACCGACAGGGCAGAGCTCCTATAATTCACCCCTCCACTTT,CASSQPTGQSSYNSPLHF
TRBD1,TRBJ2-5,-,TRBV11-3,TGTGCCAGCAGCTTAGGGACAGGTTCGGTTCAAGAGACCCAGTACTTC,CASSLGTGSVQETQYF
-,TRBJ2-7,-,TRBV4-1,TGCGCCAGCAGCCAAGGGCCGTACGAGCAGTACTTC,CASSQGPYEQYF
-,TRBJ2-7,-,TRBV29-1,TGCAGCGTTGAACAGGGAAACGAGCAGTACTTC,CSVEQGNEQYF
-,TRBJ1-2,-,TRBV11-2,TGTGCCAGCAGCCCCACCGGACAGACCTATGGCTACACCTTC,CASSPTGQTYGYTF
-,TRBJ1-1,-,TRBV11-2,TGTGCCAGCAGGAAAAAGAACACTGAAGCTTTCTTT,CASRKKNTEAFF
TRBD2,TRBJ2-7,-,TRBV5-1,TGCGCCAGCAGCCCCCGGGCGGGAGGACCAAACGAGCAGTACTTC,CASSPRAGGPNEQYF
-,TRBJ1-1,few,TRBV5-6,TGTGCCAGCAGCTTAACAGCGAACACTGAAGCTTTCTTT,CASSLTANTEAFF
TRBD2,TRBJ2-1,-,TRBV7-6,TGTGCCAGCAGCCGGACTAGCGGGAGCAATGAGCAGTTCTTC,CASSRTSGSNEQFF
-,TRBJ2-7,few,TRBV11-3,TGTGCAAGTCGCTTAGATCTGTTC,CASRLDLF
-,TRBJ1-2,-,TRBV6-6,TGTGCCAGCAGTTTGGGACGGGGAGAGGGTGGCTACACCTTC,CASSLGRGEGGYTF
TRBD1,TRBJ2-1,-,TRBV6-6,TGTGCCAGCAGCCAGGGGGATGTGCCCTACAATGAGCAGTTCTTC,CASSQGDVPYNEQFF
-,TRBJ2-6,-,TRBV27,TGTGCCAGCAGTTCTGGGGCCAACGTCCTGACTTTC,CASSSGANVLTF
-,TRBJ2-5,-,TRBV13,TGTGCCAGCAGCTCACCCCAGCAAGAGACCCAGTACTTC,CASSSPQQETQYF
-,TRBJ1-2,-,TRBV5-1,TGCGCCAGCAGCTTGCTGGGGGCGCCGACCTTCTATGGCTACACCTTC,CASSLLGAPTFYGYTF
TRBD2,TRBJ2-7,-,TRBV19,TGTGCCAGTAGTATCAGCGGGGGGCTAAGCGAGCAGTACTTC,CASSISGGLSEQYF
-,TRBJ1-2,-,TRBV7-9,TGTGCCAGCAGCTTAACAGGCTTAAACTATGGCTACACCTTC,CASSLTGLNYGYTF
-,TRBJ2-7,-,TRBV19,TGTGCCAGTAGTCGAGGACAGCTGTACGAGCAGTACTTC,CASSRGQLYEQYF
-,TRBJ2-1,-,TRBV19,TGTGCCAGTAGTATCGGCAATGAGCAGTTCTTC,CASSIGNEQFF
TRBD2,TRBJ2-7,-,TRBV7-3,TGTGCCAGCAGCTTAGGGGGAGGGCCCAACGAGCAGTACTTC,CASSLGGGPNEQYF